The present entry profiles one TCR beta chain with its context. Its binding antigen is unknown. Base-call qualities are not available, and no considerably larger clone is one nucleotide away. There are 15 amino acids in the CDR3, from cysteine to phenylalanine inclusive. The kept DNA is CDR3 alone, 45 bases in frame from the first base. CDR1 and CDR2, looked up from the germline V gene, are MDHEN and SYDVKM. V is shortened by 4 bases, J by 4 bases, and the region joining them spans 14 bases. Inclusion was restricted to participants for whom at least one PBMC sample before ART initiation and at least two post-ART samples were available. Treatment was received in the United States of America by all participants with HIV. Before DNA extraction, cryopreserved samples of 1-10 million PBMC were thawed and then washed. At the time of the earliest PBMC sample, participants with HIV were aged between about 20 and 55 years. Per participant, PBMC samples came from 1-4 timepoints prior to ART initiation and 2-8 timepoints following ART initiation, for a median of 7 samples. For every participant, serial HIV viral load, CD4+ T-cell count, ART history and demographic data were obtained. Genomic DNA was extracted from unsorted PBMC with a Qiagen kit on a QIAcube, processed in batches of 12 samples.

The immunoSEQ hsTCRB v3.0 assay was used at survey level resolution for TRB variable region sequencing. TRB sequencing targeted a depth of roughly 35,000-55,000 T-cell genomes per sample. TRB libraries were pooled and sequenced on an Illumina MiSeq using a v3 150-cycle kit. Per the original workflow: Repertoire analysis was run in R within a reproducible Nextflow workflow that covered QC, data transformation and analysis. Custom analyses were implemented in LymphoSeq2, an R package for AIRR-Seq data exploration. After excluding several samples that yielded fewer than 5000 total TRB sequences, roughly 190 HIV repertoires remained for analysis. Of the 188 retained HIV repertoires, roughly 61 were collected before and approximately 130 after ART initiation. Each repertoire was downsampled to 5000 TRB nucleotide sequences, and summary statistics were averaged across 100 downsampling iterations. TRB sequences were retained for analysis only if CDR3 regions of at least seven amino acids were present. Diversity was measured with a Shannon entropy-derived clonality score and the Gini coefficient. In repertoire networks, the top 5000 CDR3 amino acid sequences were linked whenever an edit distance of one separated two sequences. For TRB CDR3 amino acid sequences, GLIPH2 was used to predict antigen specificity groups and MHC restriction. To flag known CMV, EBV, HIV or tissue antigen associations, CDR3 amino acid sequences were matched against VDJdb and McPAS-TCR. Pre-ART, post-ART and control groups were compared with Wilcoxon signed-rank tests and Holm-Bonferroni correction. This immuneACCESS table, as held by TCRdb, lists in-frame sequences with V and J called but not all clones. Of the missing ones, under half trace to an unresolved V gene in checked studies; the others have no known cause. V and J calls and clone size come straight from that table; D and trimming were deduced from the DNA. The sample records tens of thousands of clones, 70% to 90% of which are singletons. Clones ranked in the top ten supply just over 3.5% of the sample.

The data derive from a study of long-term antiretroviral therapy in people with HIV (dated by TCRdb to between 2021 and 2023). For the study in its entirety: The earliest samples were collected about a decade before the 2015 WHO recommendation for immediate ART, when ART was typically delayed until CD4 counts fell. Eleven of the 30 participants with HIV were female. Whether ART initiation and durable HIV suppression were associated with changes in peripheral blood TRB repertoire composition and diversity was tested in a retrospective serial study. The cohort contributed about 200 cryopreserved PBMC samples from about 31 adults with confirmed HIV infection, collected serially over a mean of about six years (range 1-12). No cross-contamination during QIAcube processing turned up in test extractions that ran a monoclonal T-cell line alongside 25 to 35 polyclonal samples. What the research found in general, with its limitations: Inferences about post-ART repertoire changes were limited because no data were available on ART adherence, viral resistance or therapy changes. The repertoire was dominated across all time points by expanded TRB clones identified before ART initiation, although this dominance was seen to fluctuate and to decrease in many PLHIV after ART. Limited PBMC availability meant only the TCR beta chain was sequenced, without alpha chain pairing. CDR3 length ranges in HIV repertoires were narrower than in controls, and network structure suggested an antigen-experienced repertoire with only a slight naive shift after ART. Because pre-ART samples had limited cell numbers, unsorted PBMC were profiled rather than sorted CD4+ and CD8+ T cells. Starting ART was linked to a significant rise in TRB diversity, yet even after long-term ART the diversity remained significantly lower than in transplant donor controls. The samples were dated from about 2003 to 2018, and the ART regimens that were used may be less effective than current ART regimens.

The receptor was isolated from a young woman with HIV. The specimen was unsorted PBMCs, collected 1.8 years after starting antiretroviral therapy. Here the chain combines TRBV28 and TRBJ1-5; TRBD1 might be the D gene, on 6 matching bases. The DNA reads TGTGCCAGCAGTTCTGGGGGGGCTAGGAATCAGCCCCAGCATTTT. Its translation is CASSSGGARNQPQHF.